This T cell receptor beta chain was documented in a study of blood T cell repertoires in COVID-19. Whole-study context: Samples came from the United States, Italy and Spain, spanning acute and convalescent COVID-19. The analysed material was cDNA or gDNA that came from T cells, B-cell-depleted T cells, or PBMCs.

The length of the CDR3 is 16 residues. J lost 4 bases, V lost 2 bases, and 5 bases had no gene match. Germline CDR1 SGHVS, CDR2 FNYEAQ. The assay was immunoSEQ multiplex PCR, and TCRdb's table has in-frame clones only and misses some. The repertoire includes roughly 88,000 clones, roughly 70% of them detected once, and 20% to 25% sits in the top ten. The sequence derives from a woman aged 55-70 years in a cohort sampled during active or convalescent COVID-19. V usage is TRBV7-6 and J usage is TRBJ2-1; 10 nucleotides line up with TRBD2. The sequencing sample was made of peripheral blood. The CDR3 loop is CASSLKAGGMYNEQFF. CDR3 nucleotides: TGTGCCAGCAGCTTAAAAGCGGGGGGGATGTACAATGAGCAGTTCTTC. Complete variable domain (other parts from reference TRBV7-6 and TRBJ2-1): GAGVSQSPRYKVTKRGQDVALRCDPISGHVSLYWYRQALGQGPEFLTYFNYEAQQDKSGLPNDRFSAERPEGSISTLTIQRTEQRDSAMYRCASSLKAGGMYNEQFFGPGTRLTVL.